This TCR beta chain was documented in a study of CD8 T cell repertoires and HIV-1 epitope variants. Study overall: Controls were a CMV, EBV and flu peptide pool, Ebola AY9 negative control, and no-peptide well. 1M T cells were kept uncultured as a baseline.

Germline CDR1 reads MNHEY; CDR2 reads SVGAGI. V lost 8 bases and J lost 5; bases outside the gene matches: 9. The CDR3 sequence is 14 residues long. This clone occurred a few times. What it binds is unknown. Clones were read by immunoSEQ multiplex PCR, and TCRdb kept only the in-frame ones, dropping some. Of roughly 1,800 clones listed, more than 65% are singletons. This TCR was recovered from a male donor with HIV. The sequencing input was cultured CD8+ T cells derived from PBMCs. This rearrangement joins TRBV6-5 to TRBJ1-2; TRBD1 agrees at 9 bases. CDR3 region: CASGRTGEGYGYTF. In nucleotides, the CDR3 is TGTGCCAGCGGGCGGACAGGGGAAGGGTATGGCTACACCTTC.